This T cell receptor (beta chain) was identified in a study of post-analysis software for immune sequencing data. Concerning this clonotype: The target antigen is unknown.

Researchers reported that TCR beta cDNA libraries carried unique molecular identifiers. The source material, about 0.9 to 11 million T cells, gave rise to 450,000 to 550,000 cDNA molecules. MiXCR, applied by TCRdb to the PCR reads, yields one record per CDR3 protein. The data contain under 650,000 distinct CDR3 sequences, around 40% of them singletons. In germline, CDR1 is PRHDT, CDR2 FYEKMQ (reference sequence). The CDR3 covers 15 residues. Trimming cost V 5 bases and J 4 bases, with 17 bases left between them. Findings and limits, study-wide: Under the F measure, samples that were prepared in one batch clustered strongly together. Patients had higher frequencies than controls of roughly 5 TRBV segments, including TRBV5-6, TRBV5-1 and TRBV20-1.

Sequencing was done on a sample of blood. The chain joins TRBV13 to TRBJ2-5; D is uncertain. The source is a girl between 10 and 17 years old with multiple sclerosis. Written as DNA, the CDR3 is TGTGCCAGCAGCCTGGGTCCTCGGCGGTTAGAGACCCAGTACTTC. This gives the protein CASSLGPRRLETQYF.